The clone carrying this T cell receptor (beta chain) was recorded at least ten times. Time point in this sample: technical triplicate 3. With 10-nucleotide random UMIs, 5'RACE was used to make the cDNA. TCRdb fed the 5' RACE reads into MiXCR, producing one record per CDR3 protein. The repertoire holds about 30,000 distinct CDR3 sequences, with approximately 15% as singletons. With V trimmed by 4 bases and J by 5 bases, 7 bases remained unmatched. The CDR3 is 14 residues long. Germline values: CDR1 SQVTM, CDR2 ANQGSEA. This sample stems from a study of neurological immune-mediated disorders. The sample consisted of CD4+ T cells from blood. This sequence was found in a female donor with HTLV-1-associated myelopathy (HAM/TSP). The gene calls are TRBV29-1 and TRBJ2-3; 9 nucleotides match TRBD1. CDR3: CSVVNRDRVDTQYF. The DNA for the CDR3 is TGCAGCGTTGTGAACCGGGACAGGGTAGATACGCAGTATTTT.